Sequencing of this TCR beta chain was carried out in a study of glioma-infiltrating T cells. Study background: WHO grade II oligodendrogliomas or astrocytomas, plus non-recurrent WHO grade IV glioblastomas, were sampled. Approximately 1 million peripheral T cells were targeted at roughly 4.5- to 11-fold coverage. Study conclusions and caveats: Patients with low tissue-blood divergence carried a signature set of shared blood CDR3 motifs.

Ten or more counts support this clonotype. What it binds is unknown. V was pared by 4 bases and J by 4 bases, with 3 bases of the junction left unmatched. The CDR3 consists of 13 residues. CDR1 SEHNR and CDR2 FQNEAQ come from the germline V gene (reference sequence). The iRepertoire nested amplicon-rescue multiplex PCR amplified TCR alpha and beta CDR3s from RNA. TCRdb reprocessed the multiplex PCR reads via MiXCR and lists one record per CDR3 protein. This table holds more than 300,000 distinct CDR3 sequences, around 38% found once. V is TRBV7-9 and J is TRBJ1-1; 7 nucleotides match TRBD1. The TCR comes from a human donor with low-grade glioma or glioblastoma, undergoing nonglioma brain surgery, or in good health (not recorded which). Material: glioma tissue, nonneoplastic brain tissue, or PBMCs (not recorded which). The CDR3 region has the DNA TGTGCCAGCAGCTGGGACAGTCCCACTGAAGCTTTCTTT. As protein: CASSWDSPTEAFF.